The rows below give T cell receptor beta chains drawn from one sample of a study of blood T cell repertoires in COVID-19. The assay was immunoSEQ multiplex PCR, and TCRdb's table has in-frame clones only and misses some. This sample has around 74,000 clones; about 83% occur once, and the top ten carry under 9.5%. Material for sequencing was peripheral blood. The receptors derive from a man aged 25 to 40 with acute or convalescent COVID-19. CDR3s include the opening cysteine and the closing phenylalanine or tryptophan. The D gene is left open where the match is weak. Clone size is given for some rows only: seen once, a few or many times, or a class if the clone is expanded.

clone size: -
V gene: TRBV30
J gene: TRBJ2-5
D gene: -
CDR3 protein: CAWSLDVISETQYF
CDR3 DNA: TGTGCCTGGAGTCTAGATGTGATTTCGGAGACCCAGTACTTC

clone size: -
V gene: TRBV29-1
J gene: TRBJ2-7
D gene: -
CDR3 protein: CSVEDGSTGGGSEQYF
CDR3 DNA: TGCAGCGTTGAAGATGGGTCGACCGGAGGGGGCAGCGAGCAGTACTTC

clone size: -
V gene: TRBV9
J gene: TRBJ2-3
D gene: TRBD1
CDR3 protein: CASSTHRGPTDTQYF
CDR3 DNA: TGTGCCAGCAGCACTCACAGGGGACCCACAGATACGCAGTATTTT

clone size: -
V gene: TRBV6-4
J gene: TRBJ2-7
D gene: TRBD2
CDR3 protein: CASRGLARGEQYF
CDR3 DNA: TGTGCCAGCAGAGGACTAGCCCGGGGGGAGCAGTACTTC

clone size: -
V gene: TRBV10-3
J gene: TRBJ2-1
D gene: TRBD2
CDR3 protein: CAIRDRGLAERDEQFF
CDR3 DNA: TGTGCCATCAGAGACAGGGGACTAGCGGAACGCGATGAGCAGTTCTTC

clone size: -
V gene: TRBV15
J gene: TRBJ2-7
D gene: -
CDR3 protein: CATSKGGGEQYF
CDR3 DNA: TGTGCCACCAGCAAGGGGGGGGGCGAGCAGTACTTC

clone size: -
V gene: TRBV30
J gene: TRBJ2-7
D gene: -
CDR3 protein: CAWSGGRLLVYEQYF
CDR3 DNA: TGTGCCTGGAGTGGAGGGCGGTTGTTGGTCTACGAGCAGTACTTC

clone size: -
V gene: TRBV18
J gene: TRBJ1-2
D gene: TRBD1
CDR3 protein: CASSPPGDRGFFTF
CDR3 DNA: TGTGCCAGCTCACCACCCGGGGACAGGGGTTTTTTCACCTTC

clone size: -
V gene: TRBV19
J gene: TRBJ1-6
D gene: -
CDR3 protein: CASSTGNSPLHF
CDR3 DNA: TGTGCCAGTAGTACCGGTAATTCACCCCTCCACTTT

clone size: -
V gene: TRBV6-5
J gene: TRBJ2-7
D gene: TRBD1
CDR3 protein: CASRYGTGVSYEQYF
CDR3 DNA: TGTGCCAGCAGGTACGGGACAGGGGTTTCCTACGAGCAGTACTTC

clone size: -
V gene: TRBV5-1
J gene: TRBJ1-5
D gene: -
CDR3 protein: CASSRGEGLNQPQHF
CDR3 DNA: TGCGCCAGCAGCCGCGGGGAAGGGCTAAATCAGCCCCAGCATTTT

clone size: -
V gene: TRBV2
J gene: TRBJ2-1
D gene: -
CDR3 protein: CASRPARTTNEQFF
CDR3 DNA: TGTGCCAGCAGACCTGCGCGGACTACCAATGAGCAGTTCTTC

clone size: -
V gene: TRBV5-4
J gene: TRBJ2-5
D gene: -
CDR3 protein: CASSGGRHHLYF
CDR3 DNA: TGTGCCAGCAGCGGTGGGAGACACCATCTGTACTTC

clone size: -
V gene: TRBV25-1
J gene: TRBJ1-2
D gene: -
CDR3 protein: CASSELVAYGYTF
CDR3 DNA: TGTGCCAGCAGTGAATTGGTAGCCTATGGCTACACCTTC

clone size: -
V gene: TRBV28
J gene: TRBJ2-7
D gene: TRBD1
CDR3 protein: CASSYRHRGEQYF
CDR3 DNA: TGTGCCAGCAGTTACAGACACAGGGGCGAGCAGTACTTC

clone size: -
V gene: TRBV6-5
J gene: TRBJ2-7
D gene: -
CDR3 protein: CASSPAGSGSYEQYF
CDR3 DNA: TGTGCCAGCAGCCCCGCAGGGTCAGGGTCCTACGAGCAGTACTTC

clone size: -
V gene: TRBV6-1
J gene: TRBJ2-6
D gene: -
CDR3 protein: CASSALPGHNSGANVLTF
CDR3 DNA: TGTGCCAGCAGTGCCTTGCCGGGACATAACTCTGGGGCCAACGTCCTGACTTTC

clone size: few
V gene: TRBV27
J gene: TRBJ1-6
D gene: -
CDR3 protein: CASSFRVLNSPLHF
CDR3 DNA: TGTGCCAGCAGTTTCAGGGTTTTGAATTCACCCCTCCACTTT

clone size: -
V gene: TRBV5-4
J gene: TRBJ2-3
D gene: TRBD2
CDR3 protein: CASSSGTRSGTDTQYF
CDR3 DNA: TGTGCCAGCAGCTCCGGGACTAGGTCGGGCACAGATACGCAGTATTTT

clone size: -
V gene: TRBV20-1
J gene: TRBJ1-2
D gene: -
CDR3 protein: CSAKKGGDYTF
CDR3 DNA: TGCAGTGCTAAGAAAGGAGGGGACTACACCTTC

clone size: -
V gene: TRBV19
J gene: TRBJ2-1
D gene: -
CDR3 protein: CASSSRLGTSSYNEQFF
CDR3 DNA: TGTGCCAGTAGTAGTCGACTAGGGACGAGCTCCTACAATGAGCAGTTCTTC

clone size: -
V gene: TRBV28
J gene: TRBJ1-6
D gene: -
CDR3 protein: CASSSPGGNNSPLHF
CDR3 DNA: TGTGCCAGCAGCAGTCCGGGGGGGAATAATTCACCCCTCCACTTT

clone size: -
V gene: TRBV7-2
J gene: TRBJ2-7
D gene: -
CDR3 protein: CASSSSPGLQYEQYF
CDR3 DNA: TGTGCCAGCAGCTCAAGCCCGGGACTCCAATACGAGCAGTACTTC

clone size: few
V gene: TRBV4-1
J gene: TRBJ1-5
D gene: TRBD1
CDR3 protein: CASSAEPGTVNQPQHF
CDR3 DNA: TGCGCCAGCAGCGCAGAACCTGGGACAGTCAATCAGCCCCAGCATTTT

clone size: -
V gene: TRBV25-1
J gene: TRBJ1-6
D gene: TRBD1
CDR3 protein: CASSDRRGQNSPLHF
CDR3 DNA: TGTGCCAGCAGTGACCGACGGGGACAGAATTCACCCCTCCACTTT

clone size: few
V gene: TRBV2
J gene: TRBJ2-4
D gene: TRBD2
CDR3 protein: CARGLAGAKNIQYF
CDR3 DNA: TGTGCCAGAGGACTAGCGGGGGCGAAAAACATTCAGTACTTC

clone size: -
V gene: TRBV5-1
J gene: TRBJ2-3
D gene: -
CDR3 protein: CASKVGVATDTQYF
CDR3 DNA: TGCGCCAGCAAAGTTGGAGTGGCCACAGATACGCAGTATTTT

clone size: few
V gene: TRBV6-4
J gene: TRBJ1-1
D gene: -
CDR3 protein: CASSAGAGTEAFF
CDR3 DNA: TGTGCCAGCAGTGCAGGTGCGGGAACTGAAGCTTTCTTT

clone size: -
V gene: TRBV10-3
J gene: TRBJ2-7
D gene: -
CDR3 protein: CAISDPSSHEQYF
CDR3 DNA: TGTGCCATCAGTGACCCTAGTTCCCACGAGCAGTACTTC

clone size: -
V gene: TRBV24-1
J gene: TRBJ2-7
D gene: -
CDR3 protein: CATSSRSTVHEQYF
CDR3 DNA: TGTGCCACCAGTTCACGTTCGACAGTCCACGAGCAGTACTTC

clone size: -
V gene: TRBV28
J gene: TRBJ2-5
D gene: TRBD1
CDR3 protein: CASSWDREWETQYF
CDR3 DNA: TGTGCCAGCAGTTGGGACAGGGAGTGGGAGACCCAGTACTTC

clone size: -
V gene: TRBV5-1
J gene: TRBJ2-2
D gene: -
CDR3 protein: CASSLDGDTGELFF
CDR3 DNA: TGCGCCAGCAGCTTAGACGGGGACACCGGGGAGCTGTTTTTT

clone size: -
V gene: TRBV4-1
J gene: TRBJ1-1
D gene: TRBD1
CDR3 protein: CASSQVSRGRKTEAFF
CDR3 DNA: TGCGCCAGCAGCCAAGTGTCCAGGGGGCGAAAGACTGAAGCTTTCTTT

clone size: -
V gene: TRBV18
J gene: TRBJ1-1
D gene: -
CDR3 protein: CASSPGRGRMNTEAFF
CDR3 DNA: TGTGCCAGCTCACCAGGGAGGGGCCGTATGAACACTGAAGCTTTCTTT

clone size: -
V gene: TRBV9
J gene: TRBJ1-1
D gene: -
CDR3 protein: CASSVEDSDTEAFF
CDR3 DNA: TGTGCCAGCAGCGTAGAGGACAGCGACACTGAAGCTTTCTTT

clone size: -
V gene: TRBV19
J gene: TRBJ1-3
D gene: -
CDR3 protein: CASSMSGMTSGNTIYF
CDR3 DNA: TGTGCCAGTAGTATGAGCGGAATGACCTCTGGAAACACCATATATTTT

clone size: -
V gene: TRBV6-6
J gene: TRBJ1-6
D gene: -
CDR3 protein: CASSYSGAQNSPLHF
CDR3 DNA: TGTGCCAGCAGTTACTCGGGGGCACAGAATTCACCCCTCCACTTT

clone size: -
V gene: TRBV9
J gene: TRBJ2-7
D gene: TRBD1
CDR3 protein: CASSVTGGAVYEQYF
CDR3 DNA: TGTGCCAGCAGCGTGACAGGGGGCGCAGTCTACGAGCAGTACTTC

clone size: -
V gene: TRBV15
J gene: TRBJ2-1
D gene: -
CDR3 protein: CATSPRDSFEQFF
CDR3 DNA: TGTGCCACCAGCCCGCGCGACAGTTTTGAGCAGTTCTTC

clone size: -
V gene: TRBV7-9
J gene: TRBJ2-5
D gene: -
CDR3 protein: CASSLDKQLYQETQYF
CDR3 DNA: TGTGCCAGCAGCTTAGATAAACAATTGTACCAAGAGACCCAGTACTTC

clone size: once
V gene: TRBV4-1
J gene: TRBJ2-3
D gene: TRBD2
CDR3 protein: CASSQVRAGVLDTQYF
CDR3 DNA: TGCGCCAGCAGCCAAGTCCGGGCGGGAGTATTAGATACGCAGTATTTT

clone size: -
V gene: TRBV4-1
J gene: TRBJ1-1
D gene: -
CDR3 protein: CASSLRYPGRGNTEAFF
CDR3 DNA: TGCGCCAGCAGCCTCCGCTACCCCGGCAGAGGGAACACTGAAGCTTTCTTT

clone size: -
V gene: TRBV9
J gene: TRBJ2-5
D gene: -
CDR3 protein: CASSSLGANLETQYF
CDR3 DNA: TGTGCCAGCAGCTCCTTGGGGGCCAACCTTGAGACCCAGTACTTC

clone size: -
V gene: TRBV10-3
J gene: TRBJ2-7
D gene: -
CDR3 protein: CAIPSTDYEQYF
CDR3 DNA: TGTGCCATCCCCTCGACAGACTACGAGCAGTACTTC

clone size: -
V gene: TRBV19
J gene: TRBJ2-2
D gene: TRBD2
CDR3 protein: CACSWVEAGGGTGELFF
CDR3 DNA: TGTGCCTGCTCTTGGGTGGAAGCGGGAGGGGGCACCGGGGAGCTGTTTTTT

clone size: -
V gene: TRBV5-3
J gene: TRBJ2-5
D gene: TRBD2
CDR3 protein: CARRQGLAGEETQYF
CDR3 DNA: TGTGCCAGAAGGCAGGGACTAGCGGGAGAGGAGACCCAGTACTTC

clone size: -
V gene: TRBV24-1
J gene: TRBJ2-1
D gene: TRBD1
CDR3 protein: CATQGQGDEHNEQFF
CDR3 DNA: TGTGCCACCCAAGGACAGGGGGATGAACACAATGAGCAGTTCTTC

clone size: -
V gene: TRBV18
J gene: TRBJ1-1
D gene: TRBD1
CDR3 protein: CASSPGQGNGGLGAFF
CDR3 DNA: TGTGCCAGCTCACCAGGACAGGGAAACGGAGGACTAGGAGCTTTCTTT

clone size: -
V gene: TRBV5-6
J gene: TRBJ2-7
D gene: TRBD1
CDR3 protein: CASSFGTGAYEQYF
CDR3 DNA: TGTGCCAGCAGCTTTGGAACAGGGGCTTACGAGCAGTACTTC

clone size: -
V gene: TRBV6-5
J gene: TRBJ1-2
D gene: -
CDR3 protein: CASRDDGGGDGYTF
CDR3 DNA: TGTGCCAGCAGAGACGACGGCGGGGGGGATGGCTACACCTTC

clone size: once
V gene: TRBV21-1
J gene: TRBJ2-6
D gene: -
CDR3 protein: CTSVASGANVLTF
CDR3 DNA: -

clone size: few
V gene: TRBV11-2
J gene: TRBJ1-1
D gene: -
CDR3 protein: CASSSQQGNTEAFF
CDR3 DNA: TGTGCCAGCAGCTCCCAACAGGGGAACACTGAAGCTTTCTTT

clone size: -
V gene: TRBV15
J gene: TRBJ1-1
D gene: -
CDR3 protein: CATSNPRETNTEAFF
CDR3 DNA: TGTGCCACCAGCAACCCCCGTGAGACTAACACTGAAGCTTTCTTT

clone size: -
V gene: TRBV6-5
J gene: TRBJ1-3
D gene: -
CDR3 protein: CASSGGAVSGNTIYF
CDR3 DNA: TGTGCCAGCAGCGGCGGGGCAGTCTCTGGAAACACCATATATTTT